This T cell receptor (beta chain) was sequenced during a study of T-cell reconstitution after alpha-beta-depleted transplantation in children. The CDR3 is 15 amino acids. Trimming stripped 6 bases from V and 0 bases from J, with 12 bases between. Unique molecular identifiers were used in preparing the TCRbeta library. TCRdb independently ran MiXCR on the PCR reads; one entry per CDR3 protein. There are 70,000 to 95,000 distinct CDR3 sequences in the sample; 10% to 15% occur only once, and roughly 13% lies in the top ten. Source: PBMCs from the stem cell graft donor, taken from the stem cell graft. The clonotype originates from a human donor who donated a stem cell graft to a child with inherited bone marrow failure. The V call is TRBV12-3 or TRBV12-4, the J call TRBJ1-5; weak D call: TRBD1 (6 bases). As DNA, the CDR3 is TGTGCCAGCAGCCCAACAGGGTATAGCAATCAGCCCCAGCATTTT. Translation: CASSPTGYSNQPQHF.